The source of this T cell receptor beta chain is a study of OX40 agonist ivuxolimab in advanced cancers. Study overall: Patients enrolled in dose escalation were diagnosed with hepatocellular carcinoma, melanoma, renal cell or head and neck cancer. Partial response was recorded in three patients: one hepatocellular carcinoma and two cutaneous melanoma cases. The study's findings and limits: Among patients with partial responses at 0.1-3.0 mg/kg, clonal expansion was among the lowest. The authors also found low normalized T-cell clonal expansion in some nonresponders.

The method was immunoSEQ multiplex PCR; TCRdb's version includes in-frame clones alone and lacks a portion of them. The sample holds about 11,000 clones, 86% seen once. Germline V gene sequence: CDR1 MGHRA, CDR2 YSYEKL. V was cut by 0 bases and J by 7 bases, with 21 bases left in between. The CDR3 is 18 residues long. Of note for this clone: Its antigen remains unknown.

Here the sequenced sample was CD4+ or CD8+ T cells sorted from blood, taken in a trial of the OX40 agonist ivuxolimab. The clonotype was recovered from an adult with an advanced solid tumor such as melanoma, head and neck, liver or kidney cancer. The rearrangement links TRBV4-1 to TRBJ2-2; D is perhaps TRBD1 or TRBD2 (5 bases each). CDR3 in amino acids: CASSQDIPGPPGSGELFF. The CDR3 DNA reads as TGCGCCAGCAGCCAAGATATCCCGGGGCCTCCTGGGAGCGGGGAGCTGTTTTTT.